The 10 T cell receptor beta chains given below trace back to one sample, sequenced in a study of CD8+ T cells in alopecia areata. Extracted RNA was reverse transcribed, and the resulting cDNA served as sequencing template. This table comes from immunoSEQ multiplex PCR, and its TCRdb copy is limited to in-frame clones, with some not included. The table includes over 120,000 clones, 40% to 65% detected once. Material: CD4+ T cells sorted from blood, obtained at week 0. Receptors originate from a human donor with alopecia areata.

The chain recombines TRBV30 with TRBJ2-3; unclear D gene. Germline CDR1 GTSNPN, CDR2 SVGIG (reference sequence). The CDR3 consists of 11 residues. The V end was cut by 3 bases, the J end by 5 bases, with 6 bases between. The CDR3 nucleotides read TGTGCCTGGAGGATTGGAGATACGCAGTATTTT. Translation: CAWRIGDTQYF.

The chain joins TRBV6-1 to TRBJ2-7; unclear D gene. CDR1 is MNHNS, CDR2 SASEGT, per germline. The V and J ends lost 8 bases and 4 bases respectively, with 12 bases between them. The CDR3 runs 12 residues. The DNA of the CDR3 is TGTGCCAGCCAAAGCTCACAATACGAGCAGTACTTC. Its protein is CASQSSQYEQYF.

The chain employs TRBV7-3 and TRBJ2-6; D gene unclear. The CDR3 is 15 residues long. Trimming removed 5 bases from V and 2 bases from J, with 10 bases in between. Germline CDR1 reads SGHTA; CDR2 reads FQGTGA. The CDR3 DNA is TGTGCCAGCAGCCCCACGGGTGCTGGGGCCAACGTCCTGACTTTC. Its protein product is CASSPTGAGANVLTF.

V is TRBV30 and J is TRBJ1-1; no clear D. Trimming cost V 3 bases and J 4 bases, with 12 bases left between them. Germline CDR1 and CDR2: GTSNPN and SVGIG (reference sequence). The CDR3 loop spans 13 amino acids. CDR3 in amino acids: CAWRRYTTTEAFF. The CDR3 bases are TGTGCCTGGAGACGGTACACGACCACTGAAGCTTTCTTT.

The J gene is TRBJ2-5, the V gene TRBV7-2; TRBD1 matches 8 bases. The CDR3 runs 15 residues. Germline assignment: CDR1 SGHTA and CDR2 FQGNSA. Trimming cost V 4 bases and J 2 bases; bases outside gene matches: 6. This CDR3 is CASSSTGTGQETQYF. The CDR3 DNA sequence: TGTGCCAGCAGCTCCACCGGGACAGGACAAGAGACCCAGTACTTC.

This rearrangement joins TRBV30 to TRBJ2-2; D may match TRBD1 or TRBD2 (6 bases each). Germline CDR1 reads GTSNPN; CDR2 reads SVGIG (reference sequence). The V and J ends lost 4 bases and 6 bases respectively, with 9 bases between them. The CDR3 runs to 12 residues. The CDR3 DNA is TGTGCCTGGATGAGGGGGGCCGGGGAGCTGTTTTTT. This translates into CAWMRGAGELFF.

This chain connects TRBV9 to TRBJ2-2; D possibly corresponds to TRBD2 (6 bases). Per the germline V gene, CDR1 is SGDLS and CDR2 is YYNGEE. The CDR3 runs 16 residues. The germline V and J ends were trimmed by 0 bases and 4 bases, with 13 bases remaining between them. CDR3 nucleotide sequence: TGTGCCAGCAGCGTAGTTGGGGGAGGCGGCACCGGGGAGCTGTTTTTT. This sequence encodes CASSVVGGGGTGELFF.

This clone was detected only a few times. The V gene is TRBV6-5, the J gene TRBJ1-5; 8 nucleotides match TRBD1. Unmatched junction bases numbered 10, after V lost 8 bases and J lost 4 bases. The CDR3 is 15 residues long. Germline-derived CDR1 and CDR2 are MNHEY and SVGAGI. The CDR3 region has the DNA TGTGCCAGCCTCCCACAGGGGGGCAAGAATCAGCCCCAGCATTTT. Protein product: CASLPQGGKNQPQHF.

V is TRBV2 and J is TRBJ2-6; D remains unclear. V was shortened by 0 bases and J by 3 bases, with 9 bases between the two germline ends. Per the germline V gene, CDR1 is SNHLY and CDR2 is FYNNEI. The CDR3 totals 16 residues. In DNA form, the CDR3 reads TGTGCCAGCAGTGAAGCGATAGTGAATGGGGCCAACGTCCTGACTTTC. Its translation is CASSEAIVNGANVLTF.

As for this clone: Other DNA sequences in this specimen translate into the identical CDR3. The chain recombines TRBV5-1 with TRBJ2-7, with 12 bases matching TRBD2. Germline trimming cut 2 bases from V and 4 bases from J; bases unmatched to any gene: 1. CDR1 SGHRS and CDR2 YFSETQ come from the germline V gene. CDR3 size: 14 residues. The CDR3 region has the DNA TGCGCCAGCAGCTTCGGGACTAGCGGGTACGAGCAGTACTTC. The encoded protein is CASSFGTSGYEQYF. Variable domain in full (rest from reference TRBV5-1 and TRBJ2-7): KAGVTQTPRYLIKTRGQQVTLSCSPISGHRSVSWYQQTPGQGLQFLFEYFSETQRNKGNFPGRFSGRQFSNSRSEMNVSTLELGDSALYLCASSFGTSGYEQYFGPGTRLTVT.